This T cell receptor beta chain was sequenced for a study of blood T cell repertoires in COVID-19. Across the whole study: Samples representing acute and convalescent COVID-19 were sourced from the United States, Italy and Spain. PBMCs, B-cell-depleted T cells, or T cells provided the cDNA or gDNA that made up the material.

In the authors' workflow: Estimation of nucleated cell counts was performed using reference gene primer amplification. TCRdb's table, derived via immunoSEQ multiplex PCR, lists solely in-frame clones and lacks some. D and trimming were read from the DNA, whereas the V and J calls and clone size are those reported in that table. The sample comprises more than 45,000 clones, 90% of which are singletons, and around 3.2% rests with the top ten. Source material: peripheral blood. This TCR derives from a human donor in a cohort sampled during active COVID-19.

This CDR3 reads CASSIGRDSSPLSKLFF. The DNA of the CDR3 is TGTGCCAGTAGTATAGGGCGGGATAGCAGTCCCCTTTCGAAACTGTTTTTT. The chain has TRBV19 and TRBJ1-4; D is uncertain. V shed 1 base and J shed 11 bases, with 23 bases lying between them. Germline lookup yields CDR1 LNHDA and CDR2 SQIVND (reference sequence). This CDR3 is built from 17 residues.